A single sample gave rise to the 23 T cell receptor beta chains below, sequenced in a study of T cell repertoires in cytomegalovirus infection. TCRdb re-called the reads with MiXCR, one entry per CDR3 protein. The sample has roughly 87,000 distinct CDR3 sequences, 25% to 30% seen once. These TCRs are of unknown antigen specificity. The material sequenced was CD8+ T cells from cultured PBMCs, taken from culture after CMV antigen stimulation. Receptors originate from a human donor in good health (CMV status not recorded). Some clones in this sample may be carry-over from other donors' samples.

The chain joins TRBV7-9 to TRBJ2-7; TRBD1 might be the D (5 bases). The CDR3 length is 13 residues. Trimming removed 3 bases at V and 0 bases at J, with 6 bases between. Germline V lookup: CDR1 SEHNR, CDR2 FQNEAQ (reference sequence). The CDR3 DNA is TGTGCCAGCAGCTTTGACAGCTCCTACGAGCAGTACTTC. Translation: CASSFDSSYEQYF.

This clonotype came up a few times. The V call is TRBV19, the J call TRBJ2-3, with D perhaps matching TRBD2 (5 bases). CDR1 is LNHDA, CDR2 SQIVND, per germline (reference sequence). Trimming stripped 1 base from V and 2 bases from J, with 13 bases between. CDR3 length: 16 residues. The CDR3 sequence: CASSIGDIGVTDTQYF. The CDR3 region has the DNA TGTGCCAGTAGTATAGGAGACATCGGGGTCACAGATACGCAGTATTTT. The whole variable domain, filled in from reference TRBV19 and TRBJ2-3, reads DGGITQSPKYLFRKEGQNVTLSCEQNLNHDAMYWYRQDPGQGLRLIYYSQIVNDFQKGDIAEGYSVSREKKESFPLTVTSAQKNPTAFYLCASSIGDIGVTDTQYFGPGTRLTVL.

This chain links TRBV27 with TRBJ1-6; no firm D call. Trimming left V 5 bases short and J 7 bases short, with 15 bases between. This CDR3 comprises 15 residues. Germline V gene lookup returns CDR1 MNHEY and CDR2 SMNVEV (reference sequence). The CDR3, as DNA: TGTGCCAGCAGTCGGGTGTTGGGGATGAATTCACCCCTCCACTTT. Protein product: CASSRVLGMNSPLHF.

The chain couples TRBV7-6 to TRBJ2-3, with 8 positions matching TRBD2. The germline V gene has CDR1 SGHVS and CDR2 FNYEAQ. This CDR3 is built from 15 residues. Unmatched junction bases numbered 5, after V lost 2 bases and J lost 4 bases. CDR3 in DNA: TGTGCCAGCAGCTTATTGAGTAGCGGGGCAGATACGCAGTATTTT. Its translation is CASSLLSSGADTQYF.

The chain uses TRBV24-1 and TRBJ2-1; TRBD1 or TRBD2 may be the D gene (5 bases each). The germline V gene encodes CDR1 KGHDR and CDR2 SFDVKD. The germline V and J ends were trimmed by 4 bases and 3 bases, with 12 bases remaining between them. The CDR3 runs to 15 residues. CDR3 nucleotide sequence: TGTGCCACCAGTGACCGGGACGGCCTCTACAATGAGCAGTTCTTC. Its protein is CATSDRDGLYNEQFF.

Note on this clonotype: The junction departs from germline at one end; a sequencing error may be responsible. The chain recombines TRBV20-1 with TRBJ2-7; 8 positions match TRBD1. The CDR3 consists of 14 residues. Germline V lookup: CDR1 DFQATT, CDR2 SNEGSKA (reference sequence). CDR3 loop: CSARGQGIPYEQYF. CDR3 nucleotide sequence: TGCAGTGCCAGAGGACAGGGTATTCCCTACGAGCAGTACTTC.

On this clonotype: This may come from a read error, since a much larger clone is one base off. The chain has TRBV5-1 and TRBJ2-7, with 10 bases that match TRBD1. From germline, CDR1 is SGHRS and CDR2 YFSETQ. V lost 6 bases, J lost 6 bases, and 9 bases stayed unmatched. The CDR3 length is 14 residues. The CDR3 nucleotides read TGCGCCAGCATCACCTCCGGGACAGGGGTCGAGCAGTACTTC. It is translated as CASITSGTGVEQYF.

The chain recombines TRBV7-8 with TRBJ1-1; perhaps TRBD1 as D (6 bases). CDR3 length: 13 residues. V lost 5 bases, J lost 9 bases, and 16 bases lay in between. CDR1 is SGHVS and CDR2 is FQNEAQ in the germline V gene. CDR3 amino acids: CASSATGSGKAFF. As DNA, the CDR3 is TGTGCCAGCAGCGCTACAGGGTCGGGTAAAGCTTTCTTT.

This clonotype was detected many times. V usage is TRBV19 and J usage is TRBJ1-2; D gene ambiguous. V lost 3 bases and J lost 1, with 12 bases in between. The CDR3 is 15 residues long. CDR1 and CDR2 (germline): LNHDA, SQIVND (reference sequence). The CDR3 sequence: CASSIMSGNNYGYTF. CDR3 in DNA: TGTGCCAGTAGTATCATGTCAGGAAATAACTATGGCTACACCTTC.

This clonotype was recorded once. J is TRBJ2-5 and V is TRBV7-6, with D tentatively TRBD1 or TRBD2 (5 bases each). The CDR3 covers 12 residues. Germline lookup yields CDR1 SGHVS and CDR2 FNYEAQ. V shed 5 bases and J shed 5 bases, with 9 bases lying between them. CDR3 coding DNA: TGTGCCAGCAGCGAGGGGTGGGAGACCCAGTACTTC. Protein: CASSEGWETQYF.

This clonotype was found a few times. The gene calls are TRBV4-1 and TRBJ2-3; the match to TRBD2 covers 10 bases. The CDR3 consists of 16 residues. The V and J ends lost 3 bases and 6 bases, in that order; junction bases with no gene match: 9. Germline V gene data show CDR1 as MGHRA and CDR2 as YSYEKL. DNA for the CDR3: TGCGCCAGCAGCCACCGGATAGCGGGGGGAGCGGATACGCAGTATTTT. It codes for CASSHRIAGGADTQYF.

This clonotype was observed at least ten times. The chain recombines TRBV7-2 with TRBJ2-7; D might be TRBD1 (5 bases). The CDR3 has 14 amino acids. The germline V and J ends were trimmed by 3 bases and 1 base, with 10 bases remaining between them. Germline CDR1 and CDR2: SGHTA and FQGNSA. The CDR3 protein is CASSFPGHSYEQYF. CDR3 bases: TGTGCCAGCAGCTTCCCCGGACATTCCTACGAGCAGTACTTC.

The rearrangement joins TRBV28 to TRBJ2-5, with 12 nucleotides matching TRBD1. Trimming took 5 bases from V and 5 from J; bases not matched to a gene: 12. CDR1 MDHEN and CDR2 SYDVKM come from the germline V gene. The CDR3 is 17 residues long. As DNA, the CDR3 is TGTGCCAGCAGTCAAGAGGACGGGACAGGGGGCCGGGAGACCCAGTACTTC. Translation: CASSQEDGTGGRETQYF.

This clonotype has ten or more counts. V is TRBV5-6 and J is TRBJ2-3; D possibly corresponds to TRBD2 (6 bases). Trimming removed 7 bases at V and 4 bases at J, with 19 bases between. This CDR3 has 15 residues. Germline V CDR1 and CDR2: SGHDT, YYEEEE. CDR3 bases: TGTGCCAGCGAACCCCCGGCGGGGTGGCCAGATACGCAGTATTTT. Translating it yields CASEPPAGWPDTQYF. Combining the CDR3 with reference TRBV5-6 and TRBJ2-3 gives the whole variable domain DAGVTQSPTHLIKTRGQQVTLRCSPKSGHDTVSWYQQALGQGPQFIFQYYEEEERQRGNFPDRFSGHQFPNYSSELNVNALLLGDSALYLCASEPPAGWPDTQYFGPGTRLTVL.

The chain is built from TRBV4-1 and TRBJ2-1, with TRBD2 as a possible D gene (5 bases). The CDR3 spans 18 residues. V gave up 2 bases and J gave up 0 bases, with 17 bases separating them. Germline-derived CDR1 and CDR2 are MGHRA and YSYEKL. The CDR3 loop is CASSQKDSLVRSYNEQFF. CDR3 DNA: TGCGCCAGCAGCCAAAAGGATTCACTAGTCCGCTCCTACAATGAGCAGTTCTTC.

This clonotype was seen more than once but under ten times. The chain has TRBV11-2 and TRBJ2-1; 7 nucleotides align to TRBD1. Trimming cost V 3 bases and J 7 bases; bases outside gene matches: 15. This CDR3 has 17 residues. CDR1 is SGHAT, CDR2 FQNNGV, per germline. CDR3 region: CASSFTHPDRFWNEQFF. The CDR3 coding sequence is TGTGCCAGCAGCTTTACCCATCCGGACAGGTTTTGGAATGAGCAGTTCTTC.

The chain has TRBV19 and TRBJ2-1; no clear D gene. The CDR3 runs 13 residues. Looked up from germline, CDR1 is LNHDA and CDR2 is SQIVND (reference sequence). V lost 7 bases and J 7 bases, leaving 14 bases between the germline ends. The CDR3, as DNA: TGTGCCAGTACCCTAGGACGTGGGAATGAGCAGTTCTTC. This gives the protein CASTLGRGNEQFF.

This chain joins TRBV6-2 or TRBV6-3 and TRBJ2-1; D is possibly TRBD1 (6 bases). V was pared by 6 bases and J by 6 bases, with 21 bases between. The V gene's germline CDR1 is MNHEY and CDR2 SVGEGT. The CDR3 runs 16 residues. The CDR3 nucleotides are TGTGCCAGCAGCTCCGCCGGACAGAGGAAGGCCAATGAGCAGTTCTTC. Translated: CASSSAGQRKANEQFF.

This clonotype was detected a few times. This chain connects TRBV6-1 to TRBJ1-2; D is ambiguous. Germline V lookup: CDR1 MNHNS, CDR2 SASEGT. The V and J ends lost 8 bases and 6 bases respectively, with 10 bases between them. The length of the CDR3 is 11 residues. CDR3 DNA sequence: TGTGCCAGCGCCTCGGGGAATGGCTACACCTTC. The encoded protein is CASASGNGYTF.

This clonotype was found many times. This chain links TRBV4-1 with TRBJ1-2, with 7 bases matching TRBD1. CDR1 and CDR2 from the germline V gene are MGHRA and YSYEKL. There are 15 residues in the CDR3. The V gene end was trimmed by 1 base and the J gene end by 1 base; junction bases not matched to a gene: 3. CDR3 coding DNA: TGCGCCAGCAGCCAAGCCCAGGGGGATAACTATGGCTACACCTTC. It encodes CASSQAQGDNYGYTF.

This clonotype was found a few times. The chain couples TRBV7-8 to TRBJ1-4; no definite D call. This CDR3 has 11 residues. CDR1 is SGHVS and CDR2 is FQNEAQ in the germline V gene. Trimming removed 3 bases at V and 10 bases at J, with 6 bases between. CDR3 in amino acids: CASSLDGKLFF. CDR3 bases: TGTGCCAGCAGCTTGGATGGAAAACTGTTTTTT.

This clonotype was observed many times. The gene calls are TRBV30 and TRBJ2-1; TRBD2 matches at 8 bases. V gave up 1 base and J gave up 5 bases; unmatched junction bases: 7. From germline, CDR1 is GTSNPN and CDR2 SVGIG (reference sequence). The CDR3 length is 15 residues. CDR3 amino acids: CAWSEEAGENNEQFF. The CDR3 DNA follows: TGTGCCTGGAGTGAAGAAGCGGGGGAAAACAATGAGCAGTTCTTC.

The table lists this clonotype with many counts. The rearrangement links TRBV5-6 to TRBJ1-4; perhaps TRBD1 as D (5 bases). Trimming shortened V by 0 bases and J by 7 bases, and 13 bases separated the two germline ends. CDR1 and CDR2 (germline): SGHDT, YYEEEE. CDR3 length: 15 residues. Here the CDR3 reads CASSLAQVGGEKLFF. The CDR3 coding sequence is TGTGCCAGCAGCTTGGCACAGGTTGGAGGTGAAAAACTGTTTTTT.